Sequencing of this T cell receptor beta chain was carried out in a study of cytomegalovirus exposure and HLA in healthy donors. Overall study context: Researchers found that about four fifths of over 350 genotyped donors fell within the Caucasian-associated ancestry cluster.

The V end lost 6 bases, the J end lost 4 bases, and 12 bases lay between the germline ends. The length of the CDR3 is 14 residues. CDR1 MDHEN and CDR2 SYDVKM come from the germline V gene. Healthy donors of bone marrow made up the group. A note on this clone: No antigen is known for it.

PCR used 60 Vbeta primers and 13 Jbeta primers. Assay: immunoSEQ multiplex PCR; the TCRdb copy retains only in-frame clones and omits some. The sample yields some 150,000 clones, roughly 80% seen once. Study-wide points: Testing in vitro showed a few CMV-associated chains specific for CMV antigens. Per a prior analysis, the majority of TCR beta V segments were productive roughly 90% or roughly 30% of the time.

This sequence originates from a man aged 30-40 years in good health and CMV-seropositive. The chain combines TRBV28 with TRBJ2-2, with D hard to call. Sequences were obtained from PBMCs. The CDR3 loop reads CASRALASTGELFF. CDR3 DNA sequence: TGTGCCAGCAGAGCGTTGGCCTCCACCGGGGAGCTGTTTTTT. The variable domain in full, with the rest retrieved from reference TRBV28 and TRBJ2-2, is DVKVTQSSRYLVKRTGEKVFLECVQDMDHENMFWYRQDPGLGLRLIYFSYDVKMKEKGDIPEGYSVSREKKERFSLILESASTNQTSMYLCASRALASTGELFFGEGSRLTVL.